These 17 T cell receptor beta chains share one sample of origin, sequenced in a study of Tregs in tolerant kidney transplant recipients (dated by TCRdb to between 2018 and 2021). The library relied on the immunoSEQ multiplex PCR assay. TCRdb re-hosts the immuneACCESS table, in-frame sequences only. Its copies lack some clones; in the studies checked, an unresolved V gene accounts for under half of them, and the cause for the rest is not known. This sample is represented by tens of thousands of clones; about 90% of them were singletons. The top ten constitute about 0.7% of the sample. Sequenced sample: Tregs from blood. The receptors stem from a human donor in good health.

The chain links TRBV11-2 to TRBJ1-1, with D hard to call. Trimming cost V 2 bases and J 4 bases, with 11 bases left between them. The CDR3 length is 14 residues. Germline V lookup: CDR1 SGHAT, CDR2 FQNNGV. The CDR3 reads CASSLISMGTEAFF. CDR3 coding DNA: TGTGCCAGCAGCTTAATCAGTATGGGCACTGAAGCTTTCTTT.

This clone was detected only once. The J gene is TRBJ1-4, the V gene TRBV18; weak D call: TRBD1 (5 bases). This CDR3 is 15 amino acids long. Trimming removed 4 bases from V and 6 bases from J, with 15 bases in between. Germline assignment: CDR1 KGHSH and CDR2 LQKENI. CDR3 DNA sequence: TGTGCCAGCTCACAAATCCCAGGGAGCGATGAAAAACTGTTTTTT. The encoded protein is CASSQIPGSDEKLFF.

The rearrangement joins TRBV5-4 to TRBJ1-3; TRBD1 is a possible D gene (6 bases). This CDR3 comprises 15 residues. V gave up 5 bases and J gave up 7 bases, with 19 bases separating them. In germline, CDR1 is SGHNT, CDR2 YYREEE (reference sequence). The CDR3 nucleotides read TGTGCCAGCAGTACAGGTCGCCCAGGGGTGAACACCATATATTTT. It yields the protein CASSTGRPGVNTIYF.

CDR3: CASSPNKGANYGYTF. The CDR3 DNA reads TGTGCCAGCTCACCAAATAAGGGGGCAAACTATGGCTACACCTTC. The chain combines TRBV18 with TRBJ1-2, with 7 bases fitting TRBD1. The CDR3 consists of 15 residues. The V gene end was trimmed by 2 bases and the J gene end by 2 bases; junction bases not matched to a gene: 5. The germline V gene has CDR1 KGHSH and CDR2 LQKENI.

The chain employs TRBV4-1 and TRBJ2-7; D uncertain. V shed 4 bases and J shed 0 bases, with 4 bases lying between them. The length of the CDR3 is 12 residues. CDR1 is MGHRA and CDR2 is YSYEKL in the germline V gene. This CDR3 reads CASSRVSYEQYF. For the CDR3, the DNA is TGCGCCAGCAGCCGGGTCTCCTACGAGCAGTACTTC.

The genes are TRBV9 and TRBJ2-1; 10 nucleotides align to TRBD2. V lost 4 bases to trimming and J lost 6 bases; unmatched junction nucleotides: 4. Germline-derived CDR1 and CDR2 are SGDLS and YYNGEE. This CDR3 region has 14 residues. DNA for the CDR3: TGTGCCAGCAGCTGGGGACTAGCGTTCAATGAGCAGTTCTTC. It codes for CASSWGLAFNEQFF.

Of note for this clone: Germline is not matched at one junction end, which may reflect a read error. Within the sample, other DNA sequences also encode this same CDR3. CDR3 bases: TGCGCCAGCAGTCTGGGGACAATGAACACTGAAGCCTTCTTT. Its translation: CASSLGTMNTEAFF. This chain links TRBV5-1 with TRBJ1-1; D perhaps matches TRBD1 (6 bases). The germline V gene encodes CDR1 SGHRS and CDR2 YFSETQ. The CDR3 consists of 14 residues.

The V gene is TRBV5-1, the J gene TRBJ2-2; no definite D call. Germline-derived CDR1 and CDR2 are SGHRS and YFSETQ. This CDR3 is built from 13 residues. The ends were cut back, 0 bases at V and 4 bases at J, with 4 bases in the middle. The CDR3 here is CASSLALTGELFF. CDR3 sequence (DNA): TGCGCCAGCAGCTTGGCCCTCACCGGGGAGCTGTTTTTT. Looking up the rest from reference TRBV5-1 and TRBJ2-2 gives the full variable domain: KAGVTQTPRYLIKTRGQQVTLSCSPISGHRSVSWYQQTPGQGLQFLFEYFSETQRNKGNFPGRFSGRQFSNSRSEMNVSTLELGDSALYLCASSLALTGELFFGEGSRLTVL.

The J gene is TRBJ1-4, the V gene TRBV6-1; D ambiguous. Germline V gene sequence: CDR1 MNHNS, CDR2 SASEGT. Deletions cut 6 bases from V and 3 bases from J, with 11 bases between. The CDR3 totals 14 residues. The CDR3 DNA is TGTGCCAGCAGCGGTTCCTTTGCTAATGAAAAACTGTTTTTT. Protein: CASSGSFANEKLFF.

This CDR3 is CASSKVRGSNGYTF. The CDR3 nucleotides are TGTGCCAGTAGTAAGGTCAGGGGGTCAAATGGCTACACCTTC. The chain employs TRBV19 and TRBJ1-2, with 7 bases lining up with TRBD1. CDR1 is LNHDA, CDR2 SQIVND, per germline (reference sequence). J gave up 6 bases and V 4 bases, and 8 bases lay outside the gene matches. The length of the CDR3 is 14 residues.

A note on this clone: Since the CDR3 does not end with the conserved phenylalanine or tryptophan, this likely comes from a read error. The rearrangement joins TRBV5-1 to TRBJ1-1; no clear D. The length of the CDR3 is 14 residues. V lost 4 bases and J 4 bases, leaving 14 bases between the germline ends. Looked up from germline, CDR1 is SGHRS and CDR2 is YFSETQ. This chain's CDR3 is CASSPDVGPTEAFL. The CDR3 bases are TGCGCCAGCAGCCCCGACGTGGGCCCCACTGAAGCTTTCCTT.

The chain has TRBV30 and TRBJ2-2; perhaps TRBD1 as D (6 bases). Germline assignment: CDR1 GTSNPN and CDR2 SVGIG (reference sequence). The CDR3 has 15 amino acids. V shed 2 bases and J shed 13 bases, with 23 bases lying between them. The CDR3: CAWSNRPGQNFMLFF. The CDR3, as DNA: TGTGCCTGGAGTAACCGTCCGGGACAAAATTTTATGCTGTTTTTT.

The chain links TRBV5-1 to TRBJ2-3; D possibly corresponds to TRBD1 (6 bases). Trimming left V 4 bases short and J 5 bases short, with 23 bases between. CDR3 size: 17 residues. The germline V gene has CDR1 SGHRS and CDR2 YFSETQ. The CDR3 DNA reads TGCGCCAGCAGCCCGGACCCCGCAGGGGCTATTGGAGATACGCAGTATTTT. Translation: CASSPDPAGAIGDTQYF.

The chain employs TRBV9 and TRBJ2-1; tentative D call: TRBD1 (5 bases). The V gene lost 3 bases and the J gene lost 6 bases, with 13 bases spanning the gap. Germline CDR1 SGDLS, CDR2 YYNGEE. CDR3 length: 14 residues. Written as DNA, the CDR3 is TGTGCCAGCAGCGGCAAGGAAGGGGTCAATGAGCAGTTCTTC. Encoded protein: CASSGKEGVNEQFF.

The chain combines TRBV9 with TRBJ1-6; D gene uncertain. The ends were cut back, 3 bases at V and 6 bases at J, with 10 bases in the middle. Looked up from germline, CDR1 is SGDLS and CDR2 is YYNGEE. This CDR3 has 14 amino acids. CDR3 sequence reads: CASSADWGNSPLHF. DNA of the CDR3: TGTGCCAGCAGCGCGGACTGGGGTAATTCACCCCTCCACTTT. Supplemented by reference TRBV9 and TRBJ1-6, the full variable domain reads DSGVTQTPKHLITATGQRVTLRCSPRSGDLSVYWYQQSLDQGLQFLIQYYNGEERAKGNILERFSAQQFPDLHSELNLSSLELGDSALYFCASSADWGNSPLHFGNGTRLTVT.

The rearrangement links TRBV6-5 to TRBJ2-7; D is uncertain. Deletions cut 6 bases from V and 4 bases from J, with 13 bases between. The CDR3 contains 13 residues. In germline, CDR1 is MNHEY, CDR2 SVGAGI. This chain's CDR3 is CASRGSPVYEQYF. CDR3 DNA sequence: TGTGCCAGCAGGGGCAGTCCGGTATACGAGCAGTACTTC.

J is TRBJ1-4 and V is TRBV2; D not certain. CDR3 length equals 14 residues. Germline lookup yields CDR1 SNHLY and CDR2 FYNNEI. V was pared by 8 bases and J by 0 bases, with 10 bases between. The CDR3 DNA sequence: TGTGCCAGCGGACGGGGATCAACTAATGAAAAACTGTTTTTT. Translating it yields CASGRGSTNEKLFF.